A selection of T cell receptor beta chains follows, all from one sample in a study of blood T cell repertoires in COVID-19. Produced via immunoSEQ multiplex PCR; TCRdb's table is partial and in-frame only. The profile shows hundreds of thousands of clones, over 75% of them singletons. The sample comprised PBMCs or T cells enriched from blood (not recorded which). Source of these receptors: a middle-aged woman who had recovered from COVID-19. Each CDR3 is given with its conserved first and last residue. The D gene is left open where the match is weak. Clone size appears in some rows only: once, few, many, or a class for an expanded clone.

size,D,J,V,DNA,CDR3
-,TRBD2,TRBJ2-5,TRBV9,TGTGCCAGCAGTCTTCGCGGGGGGGCGGGAGAGACCCAGTACTTC,CASSLRGGAGETQYF
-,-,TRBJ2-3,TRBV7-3,TGTGCCAGCAGCTCCGCGGGAGATACGCAGTATTTT,CASSSAGDTQYF
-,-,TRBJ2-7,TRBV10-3,TGTGCCATCGGGGCGGGGCCCTCCTACGAGCAGTACTTC,CAIGAGPSYEQYF
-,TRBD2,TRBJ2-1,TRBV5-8,TGTGCCAGCAGTTCGACTAGCGGCAGCTCCTACAATGAGCAGTTCTTC,CASSSTSGSSYNEQFF
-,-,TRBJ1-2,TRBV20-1,TGCAGTGCTAGAGTTCGGGATGGCTACACCTTC,CSARVRDGYTF
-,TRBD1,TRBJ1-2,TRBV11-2,TGTGCCAGCAGCCAGGACAGGGGCTACACCTTC,CASSQDRGYTF
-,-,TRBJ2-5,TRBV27,TGTGCCAGCAGTCTCTCGCCCCTAGGAGTATATGAGACCCAGTACTTC,CASSLSPLGVYETQYF
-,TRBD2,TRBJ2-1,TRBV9,TGTGCCAGCAGCGCGATGACTAGCGGGGTTTACAATGAGCAGTTCTTC,CASSAMTSGVYNEQFF
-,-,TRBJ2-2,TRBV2,TGTGCCAGCAAAGGGGGTCCAGCGAACACCGGGGAGCTGTTTTTT,CASKGGPANTGELFF
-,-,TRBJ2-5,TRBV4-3,TGCGCCAGCAGCCAACTCGTGGGGCAGGGCCAAGAGACCCAGTACTTC,CASSQLVGQGQETQYF
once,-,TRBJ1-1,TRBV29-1,TGCAGCGTTGAGGGGGGAGTCGGCACTGAAGCTTTCTTT,CSVEGGVGTEAFF
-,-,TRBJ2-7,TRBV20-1,TGCAGTGCTAGATCGGGTTACGAGCAGTACTTC,CSARSGYEQYF
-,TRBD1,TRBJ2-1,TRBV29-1,TGCAGCGTTTCCAAGGCAGGGGGTGAGCAGTTCTTC,CSVSKAGGEQFF
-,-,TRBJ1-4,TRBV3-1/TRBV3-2,TGTGCCAGCACCTGTTCGGCAGTCGGGGAAAAACTGTTTTTT,CASTCSAVGEKLFF
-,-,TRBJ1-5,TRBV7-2,TGTGCCAGCAGCTACTATAGCAATCAGCCCCAGCATTTT,CASSYYSNQPQHF
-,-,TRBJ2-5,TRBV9,TGTGCCAGCAGCGCCACAACAGAGACCCAGTACTTC,CASSATTETQYF
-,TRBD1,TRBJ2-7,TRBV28,TGTGCCAGCAGTTCACGACAGGGGAGACGGGGGGAGCAGTACTTC,CASSSRQGRRGEQYF
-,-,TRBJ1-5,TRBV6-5,TGTGCCAGCAGCCGTACGACAGATTACAATCAGCCCCAGCATTTT,CASSRTTDYNQPQHF
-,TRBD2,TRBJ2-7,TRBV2,TGTGCCAGCAGTGAAAGCATCCCTAGCGGGGGGAACTACGAGCAGTACTTC,CASSESIPSGGNYEQYF
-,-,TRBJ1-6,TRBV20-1,TGCAGTGCTAGTTCGGGACTTCAAAGGGATTCACCCCTCCACTTT,CSASSGLQRDSPLHF
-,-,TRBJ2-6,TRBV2,TGTGCCAGCAGGGCGGGGCCTAGAGGATCTGGGGCCAACGTCCTGACTTTC,CASRAGPRGSGANVLTF
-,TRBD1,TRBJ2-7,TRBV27,TGTGCCAGCAGTTTCAAACCGGGACAGGGCCCCCACGAGCAGTACTTC,CASSFKPGQGPHEQYF
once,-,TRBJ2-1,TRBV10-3,TGTGCCATCAGCGTGGGGGCCGAAAATGAGCAGTTCTTC,CAISVGAENEQFF
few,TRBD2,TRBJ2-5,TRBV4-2,TGTGCCAGCAGCCAAGATGGGCTAGCGGGCTTCTGGGAGGAAGAGACCCAGTACTTC,CASSQDGLAGFWEEETQYF
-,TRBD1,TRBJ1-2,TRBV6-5,TGTGCCAGCAGCCAGGGGGCGGGAGGCTACACCTTC,CASSQGAGGYTF
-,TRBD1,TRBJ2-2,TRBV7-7,TGTGCTAGCAGCCTGGACAGGGTGGCCGGGGAGCTGTTTTTT,CASSLDRVAGELFF
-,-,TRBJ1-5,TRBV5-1,TGCGCCAGCAGCTTGCGCCCCAATGAAGGGGGTAGTCAGCCCCAGCATTTT,CASSLRPNEGGSQPQHF
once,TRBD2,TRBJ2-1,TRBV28,TGTGCTTCTTCTCTCCCGGCTAGCGGGCTTAATGAGCAGTTCTTC,CASSLPASGLNEQFF
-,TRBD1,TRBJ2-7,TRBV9,TGTGCCAGCAGCGCGGACAGGGACTACGAGCAGTACTTC,CASSADRDYEQYF
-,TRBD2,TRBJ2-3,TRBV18,TGTGCCAGCTCACAGAGAGCGGGAGGCACAGATACGCAGTATTTT,CASSQRAGGTDTQYF
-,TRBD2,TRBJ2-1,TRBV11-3,TGTGCCAGCAGCTACTGGGGCGGTAGCGGGAGAGGGGGGTCCTACAATGAGCAGTTCTTC,CASSYWGGSGRGGSYNEQFF
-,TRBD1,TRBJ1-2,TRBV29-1,TGCAGCGTACAGGGGAACTATGGCTACACCTTC,CSVQGNYGYTF
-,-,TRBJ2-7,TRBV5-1,TGCGCCAGCAGCTTGGAGGGTAGCGGTTACGAGCAGTACTTC,CASSLEGSGYEQYF
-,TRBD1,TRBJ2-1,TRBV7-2,TGTGCCAGCAGCTTAGGGGGACAGGGGACCTACAATGAGCAGTTCTTC,CASSLGGQGTYNEQFF
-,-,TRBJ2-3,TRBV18,TGTGCCAGCTCACCTACTGCGACAGATACGCAGTATTTT,CASSPTATDTQYF
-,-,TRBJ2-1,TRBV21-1,TGTGCCAGCAGCAACCTCCGGCAGGGTTGGTACAATGAGCAGTTCTTC,CASSNLRQGWYNEQFF
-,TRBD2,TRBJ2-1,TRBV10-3,TGTGCCACCCAATCTAGCGGGGGCTCCTACAATGAGCAGTTCTTC,CATQSSGGSYNEQFF
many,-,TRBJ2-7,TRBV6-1,TGTGCCAGCAGTGAAGTAGCTTCCTACGAGCAGTACTTC,CASSEVASYEQYF
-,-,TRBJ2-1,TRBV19,TGTGCCAGTACCGATTCGGGAGCAAGATACAATGAGCAGTTCTTC,CASTDSGARYNEQFF
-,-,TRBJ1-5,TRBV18,TGTGCCAGCTCACCGGGCCCAGGGCAGGGGCAGCCCCAGCATTTT,CASSPGPGQGQPQHF
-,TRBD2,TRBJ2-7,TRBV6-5,TGTGCCAGACACAGCGGGAGCCTCTACGAGCAGTACTTC,CARHSGSLYEQYF
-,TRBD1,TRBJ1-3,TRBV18,TGTGCCAGCTCACCCGTGGACAGGGTGGGCATATATTTT,CASSPVDRVGIYF
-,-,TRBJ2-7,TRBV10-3,TGTGCCATCAGTGCCCCAACCTACGAGCAGTACTTC,CAISAPTYEQYF
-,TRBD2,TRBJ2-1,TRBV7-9,TGTGCCAGCAGCTTACGTGGTAGCGGGGGGGCCTGGCCCTACAATGAGCAGTTCTTC,CASSLRGSGGAWPYNEQFF
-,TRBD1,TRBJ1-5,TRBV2,TGTGCCAGCGATTACAGGGGAAATCAGCCCCAGCATTTT,CASDYRGNQPQHF
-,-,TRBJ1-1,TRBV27,TGTGCCAGCATGGAGATGAACACTGAAGCTTTCTTT,CASMEMNTEAFF
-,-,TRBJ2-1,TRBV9,TGTGCCAGCAGCCCAGTGGCCTCCTACAATGAGCAGTTCTTC,CASSPVASYNEQFF
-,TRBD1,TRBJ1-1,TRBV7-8,TGTGCCAGCAGCTTTAGCAGGGGGGCCCTGGTGGGCACTGAAGCTTTCTTT,CASSFSRGALVGTEAFF